This TCR beta chain was profiled in a study of glioma-infiltrating T cells (dated by TCRdb to the mid-2010s). For the study in its entirety: Glioma tissue, non-neoplastic brain tissue and matched peripheral blood mononuclear cells were used as sources from which TCR alpha- and beta-chain repertoires were sequenced. To gauge divergence between tissue and blood T-cell populations, every tissue-infiltrating repertoire was compared against the peripheral blood repertoire from the same patient. Three low-grade glioma patients, several primary glioblastoma patients and three non-glioma patients contributing non-neoplastic brain tissue were included in the paired cohort. The paper as a whole reports these results and caveats: Tissue and blood shared very few CDR3 sequences, a result attributed to high CDR3 diversity and limited sampling. VJ-independent divergence between tissue and blood was lower than expected in non-neoplastic patients but higher than expected in all gliomas, particularly low-grade gliomas. Small numbers underpinned the group comparisons: several glioblastoma patients, three low-grade glioma patients and three non-neoplastic patients.

TCR alpha and beta CDR3 regions were amplified with the iRepertoire nested amplicon-rescue multiplex PCR (arm-PCR) platform from RNA. One-step reverse transcription and amplification used about 90-450 ng of tissue mRNA or PBMC total RNA as input. Following bead purification, Illumina adapters were added through a secondary multiplex PCR, and the libraries were then gel-purified between 200 and 400 bp. Internal 6-nucleotide barcodes were carried by the libraries and were used for demultiplexing. Sequencing of libraries was performed on an Illumina MiSeq with 2x220 or 2x250 nucleotide paired-end reads. The paper's processing steps were these. FLASH 1.2.11 was used to merge paired reads, and BWA-MEM then aligned the reads to the GRCh37 human genome before TRA and TRB reads were extracted. An IMGT-derived reference of cassette sequences and CDR3 motifs, with pseudogenes included, was used for V and J assignment. Reads were translated in three frames, and productive CDR3s were defined as those with a C...FGXG motif and no stop codons. Unique combinations of V-J cassette pair and CDR3 amino acid sequence were defined as clonotypes. Reads were filtered by Hamming distance, with the threshold set by the sequence error rate of each sample in mapped regions. TCRdb reanalyzed the raw reads on its own, using fastp at Q25 for trimming and MiXCR for clone calling, and kept in-frame beta chains. For every CDR3 protein sequence, its rows merge into one entry that carries the most common genes and DNA. TCRdb's processing, not the study's, gives the V and J calls here. This sample is represented by approximately 190,000 distinct CDR3 sequences; 30% to 40% of them were singletons. The ten largest account for roughly a fifth of the sample.

CDR3 length: 15 amino acids, cysteine to phenylalanine. The read is trimmed to its CDR3 DNA, 45 bases read in frame from base 1. Between the V and J ends, shortened by 9 bases and 4 bases respectively, the junction contains 18 bases. The CDR1 and CDR2 encoded by the germline V gene are MNHEY and SVGEGT. A word on this clonotype: No antigen is known for it. No much larger clone exists at a distance of one base, and base qualities are not known.

The sequence is built from TRBV6-2 or TRBV6-3 and TRBJ2-2; TRBD1 is a weak D gene call, 6 bases matching. The sequencing sample was made of glioma tissue, nonneoplastic brain tissue, or PBMCs (not recorded which). This receptor was identified in a human donor with low-grade glioma or glioblastoma, undergoing nonglioma brain surgery, or in good health (not recorded which). The CDR3 region: CASPLPGQRTGELFF. The DNA sequence is given as TGTGCCAGTCCTCTCCCGGGACAACGCACCGGGGAGCTGTTTTTT.